The 20 T cell receptor beta chains reported below all come from one sample, sequenced in a study of tumor-infiltrating lymphocytes in oesophageal squamous cell carcinoma. TCRdb reanalysed the PCR reads using MiXCR and keeps one entry per CDR3 protein. The sample has under 20,000 distinct CDR3 sequences; about two fifths are singletons. Material for sequencing was blood. The origin of the receptors is a male donor with esophageal squamous cell carcinoma.

This clonotype was picked up a small number of times. One junction end disagrees with the germline gene, perhaps due to a read error. This sequence joins TRBV5-4 and TRBJ2-7; 10 nucleotides align to TRBD2. The CDR3 is made up of 16 amino acids. The germline gives CDR1 SGHNT, CDR2 YYREEE (reference sequence). The CDR3 reads CASSWGGAGGPYEQYF. In nucleotides, the CDR3 is TGTGCCAGCAGCTGGGGAGGAGCGGGAGGGCCCTATGAGCAGTACTTC.

V usage is TRBV6-1 and J usage is TRBJ1-1; D gene unclear. V was trimmed by 7 bases and J by 4 bases, leaving 13 bases between them. Germline V gene data show CDR1 as MNHNS and CDR2 as SASEGT. This CDR3 has 13 residues. As DNA, the CDR3 is TGTGCCAGCAAGTGGGGTTTGGGCACTGAAGCTTTCTTT. Its translation is CASKWGLGTEAFF.

This sequence joins TRBV7-2 and TRBJ2-1; TRBD2 matches at 8 bases. The CDR3 is 15 residues long. V lost 4 bases and J lost 0; bases outside the gene matches: 2. From germline, CDR1 is SGHTA and CDR2 FQGNSA. The CDR3 DNA follows: TGTGCCAGCAGCTCGACTAGCGCCTCCTACAATGAGCAGTTCTTC. This gives the protein CASSSTSASYNEQFF. The variable domain in full, completed from reference TRBV7-2 and TRBJ2-1, reads GAGVSQSPSNKVTEKGKDVELRCDPISGHTALYWYRQSLGQGLEFLIYFQGNSAPDKSGLPSDRFSAERTGGSVSTLTIQRTQQEDSAVYLCASSSTSASYNEQFFGPGTRLTVL.

Judged by abundance, this clonotype is medium-sized. The chain couples TRBV7-8 to TRBJ1-5; no clear D. Germline loops: CDR1 SGHVS, CDR2 FQNEAQ. The V gene lost 4 bases and the J gene lost 5 bases, with 9 bases spanning the gap. The CDR3 loop spans 13 amino acids. CDR3 amino acids: CASSSLTYQPQHF. The CDR3 nucleotides are TGTGCCAGCAGCTCCCTAACCTATCAGCCCCAGCATTTT.

This clonotype was counted once. This chain joins TRBV7-2 and TRBJ2-2, with TRBD2 matching over 8 bases. The CDR3 is 16 amino acids. V dropped 8 bases and J dropped 3; count of bases not matched to a gene: 11. Per the germline V gene, CDR1 is SGHTA and CDR2 is FQGNSA. The CDR3 region has the DNA TGTGCCAGCGGTTTGGGAACTAGCGGATACACCGGGGAGCTGTTTTTT. Translating gives CASGLGTSGYTGELFF. Full variable domain (missing parts from reference TRBV7-2 and TRBJ2-2): GAGVSQSPSNKVTEKGKDVELRCDPISGHTALYWYRQSLGQGLEFLIYFQGNSAPDKSGLPSDRFSAERTGGSVSTLTIQRTQQEDSAVYLCASGLGTSGYTGELFFGEGSRLTVL.

By share, this clonotype counts as medium-sized. V usage is TRBV7-8 and J usage is TRBJ2-1, with 12 nucleotides matching TRBD2. CDR1 and CDR2 from the germline V gene are SGHVS and FQNEAQ. Trimming removed 5 bases from V and 5 bases from J; junction bases left unmatched: 7. The CDR3 totals 16 residues. The CDR3 DNA is TGTGCCAGCAGCCCCTTACTAGCGGGGGGCAACAATGAGCAGTTCTTC. Protein product: CASSPLLAGGNNEQFF.

In the case of this clonotype: Without the conserved terminal phenylalanine or tryptophan, this CDR3 likely stems from a read error. The limits of the CDR3 on the DNA are not certain, so only TCRdb's listed CDR3 is given. The chain couples TRBV18 to TRBJ2-6. Germline V gene data show CDR1 as KGHSH and CDR2 as LQKENI. A total of 9 residues make up the CDR3, ends included. CDR3 protein: CASSPKQVQ.

This clonotype was detected many times. The J gene is TRBJ2-1, the V gene TRBV4-1, with TRBD2 matching over 7 bases. The V segment lost 1 base and the J segment 7 bases; nucleotides outside the gene matches: 10. CDR1 and CDR2 (germline): MGHRA, YSYEKL. There are 16 residues in the CDR3. The CDR3 spells CASSQGSGRAVNEQFF. In DNA form, the CDR3 reads TGCGCCAGCAGCCAAGGAAGTGGGAGGGCCGTAAATGAGCAGTTCTTC.

This sequence joins TRBV6-1 and TRBJ2-5; D is unresolved. Gene TRBJ2-3 matches the end of the DNA better, so the J call may be wrong. This CDR3 is 15 amino acids long. Germline CDR1 MNHNS, CDR2 SASEGT. The CDR3 spells CASSEGWQGTDTQYF. The CDR3 DNA reads TGTGCCAGCAGTGAAGGTTGGCAGGGCACAGATACGCAGTATTTT.

To note about this clonotype: At one of its ends the junction is not consistent with the germline gene, which may arise from a read error. V gene TRBV3-1 combines with J gene TRBJ1-6; the D is unclear. Germline assignment: CDR1 LGHDT and CDR2 YNNKEL (reference sequence). The CDR3 has 15 amino acids. The CDR3 nucleotides read TGTGCCAGCAGCCAATGGGCCGGAGTCGACAATGAGCAGTTCTTT. It encodes CASSQWAGVDNEQFF.

The chain links TRBV7-3 to TRBJ2-7; 8 bases agree with TRBD2. The end of the DNA fits TRBJ2-1 better, so the J call may be wrong. Germline V gene data show CDR1 as SGHTA and CDR2 as FQGTGA. The length of the CDR3 is 12 residues. The CDR3 is CASSPPGGPQFF. The CDR3 DNA follows: TGTGCCAGCAGCCCCCCGGGAGGGCCGCAGTTCTTC.

This clonotype has a handful of counts. The chain couples TRBV7-2 to TRBJ2-1; TRBD2 agrees at 7 bases. The CDR3 covers 15 residues. The junction had 3 bases not matched to a gene; V was cut back by 1 base and J by 3 bases. CDR1 and CDR2 from the germline V gene are SGHTA and FQGNSA. This chain's CDR3 is CASSLEGGVYNEQFF. DNA for the CDR3: TGTGCCAGCAGCTTAGAGGGAGGGGTCTACAATGAGCAGTTCTTC.

V is TRBV6-6 and J is TRBJ2-5; D is undetermined. Judging by the DNA end, TRBJ2-7 fits better; the J call may be wrong. There are 12 residues in the CDR3. Germline V gene lookup returns CDR1 MNHNY and CDR2 SVGAGI (reference sequence). CDR3 in amino acids: CASFSRIYEQYF. CDR3 sequence (DNA): TGTGCCAGCTTCAGCCGAATCTACGAGCAGTACTTC.

The J gene is TRBJ2-5, the V gene TRBV7-3, with TRBD1 matching 7 bases. CDR1 and CDR2 from the germline V gene are SGHTA and FQGTGA. This CDR3 is 18 amino acids long. V was pared by 4 bases and J by 5 bases, with 19 bases of the junction left unmatched. The CDR3 DNA sequence: TGTGCCAGCAGCTCTTCTAACAGGGGACGACGCGGGCTGGAGACCCAGTACTTC. This encodes CASSSSNRGRRGLETQYF.

Only a few counts were recorded for this clonotype. The genes are TRBV6-6 and TRBJ2-1; 10 bases agree with TRBD1. With V trimmed by 0 bases and J by 6 bases, 20 bases remained unmatched. The length of the CDR3 is 21 residues. Germline V CDR1 and CDR2: MNHNY, SVGAGI (reference sequence). The CDR3 loop is CASSYSILGTGALQLGNEQFF. CDR3 DNA sequence: TGTGCCAGCAGTTACTCGATACTAGGGACAGGGGCTCTACAGTTGGGCAATGAGCAGTTCTTC.

The sample holds a few counts of this clonotype. The V call is TRBV2, the J call TRBJ2-3; D unclear. Germline CDR1 is SNHLY and CDR2 is FYNNEI. V was trimmed by 11 bases and J by 2 bases, leaving 11 bases between them. The CDR3 has 12 residues. This CDR3 reads CAGTADTDTQYF. In DNA, the CDR3 is TGTGCCGGCACCGCTGACACAGATACGCAGTATTTT. The whole variable domain, filled in from reference TRBV2 and TRBJ2-3, reads EPEVTQTPSHQVTQMGQEVILRCVPISNHLYFYWYRQILGQKVEFLVSFYNNEISEKSEIFDDQFSVERPDGSNFTLKIRSTKLEDSAMYFCAGTADTDTQYFGPGTRLTVL.

The CDR3 loop reads CASSLVLSSYNEQFF. CDR3 DNA sequence: TGTGCCAGCAGCCTCGTCCTGAGCTCCTACAATGAGCAGTTCTTC. This sequence joins TRBV7-3 and TRBJ2-1; D is uncertain. The V end lost 5 bases, the J end lost 0 bases, and 11 bases lay between the germline ends. The CDR3 runs to 15 residues. CDR1 is SGHTA, CDR2 FQGTGA, per germline.

The chain links TRBV3-1 to TRBJ2-6; D gene unclear. The germline V gene encodes CDR1 LGHDT and CDR2 YNNKEL (reference sequence). The CDR3 has 17 amino acids. The V end was cut by 1 base, the J end by 3 bases, with 13 bases between. The CDR3: CASSQGAGNGGANVLTF. CDR3 DNA sequence: TGTGCCAGCAGCCAAGGGGCAGGAAACGGTGGGGCCAACGTCCTGACTTTC.

In this sample, this clonotype turned up many times. The chain uses TRBV5-4 and TRBJ2-7, with TRBD2 matching 13 bases. The CDR3 sequence is 16 residues long. The germline V gene has CDR1 SGHNT and CDR2 YYREEE (reference sequence). V was clipped by 4 bases and J by 0 bases; unmatched bases: 4. CDR3 loop: CASSLRTSGSSYEQYF. In DNA form, the CDR3 reads TGTGCCAGCAGCCTGAGGACTAGCGGGAGCTCCTACGAGCAGTACTTC. Together with reference TRBV5-4 and TRBJ2-7, the CDR3 gives the full variable domain: ETGVTQSPTHLIKTRGQQVTLRCSSQSGHNTVSWYQQALGQGPQFIFQYYREEENGRGNFPPRFSGLQFPNYSSELNVNALELDDSALYLCASSLRTSGSSYEQYFGPGTRLTVT.

A word on this clonotype: A junction boundary mismatches the germline segment, possibly from a read error. The rearrangement uses TRBV6-1 and TRBJ2-3, with TRBD1 matching over 7 bases. CDR1 is MNHNS and CDR2 is SASEGT in the germline V gene. CDR3 size: 12 residues. This CDR3 is CASSGQGRYSYF. CDR3 DNA sequence: TGTGCCAGCAGTGGACAGGGACGGTATTCGTACTTC.